The 12 T cell receptor beta chains below come from one sample, sequenced in a study of cytomegalovirus exposure and HLA in healthy donors (dated by TCRdb to about 2017). The library was obtained by the immunoSEQ multiplex PCR assay. In its TCRdb copy, this immuneACCESS table keeps in-frame sequences only and misses some clones. Where compared with another copy, unresolved V genes explain less than half of these, and the others have no known cause. Recorded for this sample are roughly 120,000 clones; 86% of them occurred a single time. The ten biggest clones cover 4.9% of the sample. The sample comprised PBMCs. These receptors all come from a man aged 18 to 29 in good health and CMV-seronegative.

The CDR3 spells CASSLSTGWGQPQHF. In DNA form, the CDR3 reads TGTGCCAGCAGCTTATCTACAGGGTGGGGTCAGCCCCAGCATTTT. The chain is built from TRBV7-8 and TRBJ1-5; D might be TRBD1 (6 bases). CDR1 and CDR2 from the germline V gene are SGHVS and FQNEAQ. The CDR3 extends over 15 amino acids. Trimming removed 2 bases at V and 6 bases at J, with 14 bases between.

The rearrangement uses TRBV30 and TRBJ1-1; D possibly corresponds to TRBD1 (6 bases). V lost 4 bases and J 5 bases, leaving 14 bases between the germline ends. CDR1 is GTSNPN, CDR2 SVGIG, per germline (reference sequence). The CDR3 length is 13 residues. The CDR3 nucleotides are TGTGCCTGGAATCCAGGGGCTGGGACTGAAGCTTTCTTT. Its protein is CAWNPGAGTEAFF.

This clone was counted only a few times. The rearrangement uses TRBV5-4 and TRBJ2-1; maybe TRBD2 (6 bases). V lost 0 bases to trimming and J lost 5 bases, with 12 bases between them. CDR1 is SGHNT and CDR2 is YYREEE in the germline V gene (reference sequence). CDR3 size: 15 residues. CDR3 loop: CASSLEASADNEQFF. As DNA, the CDR3 is TGTGCCAGCAGCTTGGAGGCTAGCGCTGACAATGAGCAGTTCTTC. The whole variable domain, remainder taken from reference TRBV5-4 and TRBJ2-1, is ETGVTQSPTHLIKTRGQQVTLRCSSQSGHNTVSWYQQALGQGPQFIFQYYREEENGRGNFPPRFSGLQFPNYSSELNVNALELDDSALYLCASSLEASADNEQFFGPGTRLTVL.

This clone was detected only a few times. The chain has TRBV10-3 and TRBJ2-7, with D possibly matching TRBD2 (5 bases). The CDR3 is 13 amino acids. V lost 10 bases, J lost 5 bases, and 18 bases lay in between. From germline, CDR1 is ENHRY and CDR2 SYGVKD. CDR3 protein: CATMTNEGDEQYF. The CDR3 nucleotides are TGTGCCACCATGACTAACGAGGGAGACGAGCAGTACTTC.

CDR3 amino acids: CASSLVRAENTEAFF. CDR3 nucleotide sequence: TGTGCCAGCAGCTTGGTGAGGGCGGAGAACACTGAAGCTTTCTTT. The V and J genes are TRBV5-4 and TRBJ1-1; D call uncertain. The CDR3 length is 15 residues. CDR1 and CDR2 (germline): SGHNT, YYREEE (reference sequence). V gave up 0 bases and J gave up 1 base, with 10 bases separating them.

The rearrangement joins TRBV6-6 to TRBJ2-7; TRBD2 matches at 12 bases. V lost 8 bases and J lost 2; bases outside the gene matches: 7. The CDR3 spans 15 residues. Per the germline V gene, CDR1 is MNHNY and CDR2 is SVGAGI (reference sequence). In DNA form, the CDR3 reads TGTGCCAGCCTGGGGACTAGCGGGCTACCCTACGAGCAGTACTTC. Residues: CASLGTSGLPYEQYF.

This sequence joins TRBV7-9 and TRBJ2-7, with D maybe TRBD1 (5 bases). The CDR3 runs 12 residues. V lost 1 base and J 7 bases, leaving 8 bases between the germline ends. Germline CDR1 SEHNR, CDR2 FQNEAQ (reference sequence). CDR3 in DNA: TGTGCCAGCAGCTTAGTAAGGGGTGAGCAGTACTTC. It codes for CASSLVRGEQYF.

The chain's CDR3 is CATSRASGGNQETQYF. As DNA, the CDR3 is TGTGCCACCAGCCGCGCTAGCGGGGGGAATCAAGAGACCCAGTACTTC. The chain has TRBV15 and TRBJ2-5, with TRBD2 identical over 11 bases. The trim removed 5 bases at V and 2 bases at J, leaving 7 bases unmatched. Looked up from germline, CDR1 is LNHNV and CDR2 is YYDKDF (reference sequence). CDR3 size: 16 residues. Looking up the rest from reference TRBV15 and TRBJ2-5 gives the full variable domain: DAMVIQNPRYQVTQFGKPVTLSCSQTLNHNVMYWYQQKSSQAPKLLFHYYDKDFNNEADTPDNFQSRRPNTSFCFLDIRSPGLGDTAMYLCATSRASGGNQETQYFGPGTRLLVL.

This chain uses TRBV19 with TRBJ1-1; TRBD1 aligns across 8 bases. The CDR3 covers 13 residues. Germline CDR1 reads LNHDA; CDR2 reads SQIVND (reference sequence). Trimming took 8 bases from V and 5 from J; bases not matched to a gene: 7. The CDR3: CASYRGSGTEAFF. CDR3 coding DNA: TGTGCCAGTTACAGGGGGAGCGGGACTGAAGCTTTCTTT.

This clone was counted between two and nine times. The rearrangement links TRBV30 to TRBJ2-3; D gene ambiguous. Germline V lookup: CDR1 GTSNPN, CDR2 SVGIG (reference sequence). V lost 8 bases and J lost 2, with 14 bases in between. This CDR3 contains 13 residues. CDR3 coding DNA: TGTGCCCGATCGGCACAGAACACAGATACGCAGTATTTT. Its translation is CARSAQNTDTQYF.

This clone is a singleton in its sample. The V call is TRBV6-5, the J call TRBJ1-5; D call uncertain. V lost 6 bases to trimming and J lost 4 bases, with 13 bases between them. In germline, CDR1 is MNHEY, CDR2 SVGAGI. The length of the CDR3 is 14 residues. The CDR3: CASRILGANQPQHF. Written as DNA, the CDR3 is TGTGCCAGCAGGATATTGGGAGCTAATCAGCCCCAGCATTTT.

The rearrangement uses TRBV2 and TRBJ1-5; D is perhaps TRBD1 (5 bases). The CDR3 sequence is 16 residues long. V was shortened by 0 bases and J by 6 bases, with 15 bases between the two germline ends. The germline V gene encodes CDR1 SNHLY and CDR2 FYNNEI. The chain's CDR3 is CASSEAHPGLGQPQHF. DNA for the CDR3: TGTGCCAGCAGTGAAGCCCACCCAGGGCTCGGTCAGCCCCAGCATTTT.